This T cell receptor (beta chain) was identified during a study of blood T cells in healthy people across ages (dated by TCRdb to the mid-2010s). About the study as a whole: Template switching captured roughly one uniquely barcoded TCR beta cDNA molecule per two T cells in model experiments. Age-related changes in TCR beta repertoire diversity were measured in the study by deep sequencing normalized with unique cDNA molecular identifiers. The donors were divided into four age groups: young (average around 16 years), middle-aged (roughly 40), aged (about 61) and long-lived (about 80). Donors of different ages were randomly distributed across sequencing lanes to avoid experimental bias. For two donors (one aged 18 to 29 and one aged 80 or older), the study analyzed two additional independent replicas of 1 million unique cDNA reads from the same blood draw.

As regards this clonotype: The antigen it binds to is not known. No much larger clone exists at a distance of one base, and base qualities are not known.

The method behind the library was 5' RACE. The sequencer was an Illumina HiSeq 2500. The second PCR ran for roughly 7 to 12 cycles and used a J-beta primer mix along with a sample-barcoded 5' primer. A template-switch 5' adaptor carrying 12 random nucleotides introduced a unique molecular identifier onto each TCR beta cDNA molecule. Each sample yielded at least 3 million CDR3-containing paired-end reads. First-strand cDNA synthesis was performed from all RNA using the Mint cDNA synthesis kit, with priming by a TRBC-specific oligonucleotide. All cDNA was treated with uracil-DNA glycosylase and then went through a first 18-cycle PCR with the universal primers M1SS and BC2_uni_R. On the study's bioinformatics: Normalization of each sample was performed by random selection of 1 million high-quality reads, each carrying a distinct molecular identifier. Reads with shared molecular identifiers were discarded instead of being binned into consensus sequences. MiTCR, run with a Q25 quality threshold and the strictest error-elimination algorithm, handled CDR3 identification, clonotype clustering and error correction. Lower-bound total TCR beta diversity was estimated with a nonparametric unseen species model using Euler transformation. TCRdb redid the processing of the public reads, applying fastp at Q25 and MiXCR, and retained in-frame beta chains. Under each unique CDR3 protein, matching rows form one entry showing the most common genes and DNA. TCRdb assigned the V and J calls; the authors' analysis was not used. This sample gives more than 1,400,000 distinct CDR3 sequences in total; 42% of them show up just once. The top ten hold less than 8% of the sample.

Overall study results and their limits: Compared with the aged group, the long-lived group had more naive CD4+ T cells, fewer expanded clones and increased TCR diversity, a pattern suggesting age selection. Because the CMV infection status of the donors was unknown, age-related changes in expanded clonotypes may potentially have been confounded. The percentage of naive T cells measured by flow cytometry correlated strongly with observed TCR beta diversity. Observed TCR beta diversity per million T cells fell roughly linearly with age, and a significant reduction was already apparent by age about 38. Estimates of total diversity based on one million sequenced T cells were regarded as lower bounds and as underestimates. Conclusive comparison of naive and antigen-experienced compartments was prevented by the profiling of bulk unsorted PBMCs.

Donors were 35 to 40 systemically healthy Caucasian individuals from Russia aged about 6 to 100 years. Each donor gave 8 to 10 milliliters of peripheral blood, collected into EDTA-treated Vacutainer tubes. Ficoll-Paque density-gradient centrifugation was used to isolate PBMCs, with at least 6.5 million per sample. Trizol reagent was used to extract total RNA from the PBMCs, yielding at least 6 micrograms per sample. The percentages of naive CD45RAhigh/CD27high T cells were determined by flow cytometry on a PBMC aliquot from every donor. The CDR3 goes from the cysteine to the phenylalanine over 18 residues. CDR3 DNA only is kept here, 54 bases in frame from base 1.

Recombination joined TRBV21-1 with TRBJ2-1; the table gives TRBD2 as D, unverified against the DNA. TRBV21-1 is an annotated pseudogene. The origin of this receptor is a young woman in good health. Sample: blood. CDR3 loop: CASSKGDSGRVKYNEQFF. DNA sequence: TGTGCCAGCAGCAAAGGAGATAGCGGGAGGGTTAAGTACAATGAGCAGTTCTTC.